The T cell receptor beta chain under discussion was sequenced for a study of shared clonotypes between healthy human individuals. Study findings and constraints: Against clonotypes common to all four donors, non-shared ones had lower generation probabilities.

Per the original methods: There were no quality scores in the junction-only immunoSEQ sequences, so filtering differed. Measured with immunoSEQ multiplex PCR; TCRdb has only the in-frame clones, and not every one. That table is the source of V, J and clone size, and D and trimming were worked out from the DNA. Among about 180,000 clones, around 93% were seen once, and the ten largest hold around 0.067%. Comment on this clone: The antigen is unknown.

V was clipped by 1 base and J by 1 base, with 16 bases between them. This CDR3 spans 17 amino acids. Germline values: CDR1 SGHAT, CDR2 FQNNGV. The V call is TRBV11-2, the J call TRBJ1-1; possibly TRBD1 for D (6 bases). Sample: naive CD4+ T cells sorted from blood. Described subset: CD45RA+ positively selected. This receptor was taken from a woman aged 25-40 years in good health. CDR3 in amino acids: CASSLGYMGTPNTEAFF. The CDR3 DNA sequence: TGTGCCAGCAGCTTAGGGTATATGGGGACACCGAACACTGAAGCTTTCTTT. Based on the CDR3 plus reference TRBV11-2 and TRBJ1-1, the full variable domain is EAGVAQSPRYKIIEKRQSVAFWCNPISGHATLYWYQQILGQGPKLLIQFQNNGVVDDSQLPKDRFSAERLKGVDSTLKIQPAKLEDSAVYLCASSLGYMGTPNTEAFFGQGTRLTVV.